This T cell receptor beta chain was recorded in a study of CD4 T cells in relation to SARS-CoV-2 and coronaviruses. Concerning this clone itself: Antigen specificity is unknown.

CD4+ T cells from unexposed donors were obtained before the COVID-19 pandemic (2011-2018). The CDR3 is 15 residues long. The germline V gene has CDR1 LNHNV and CDR2 YYDKDF (reference sequence). V lost 2 bases to trimming and J lost 0 bases; unmatched junction nucleotides: 0. Findings and caveats of the study: No crossreactivity against non-spike viral proteins was tested here. Culture-expanded clones reflect memory recall rather than primary priming during culture.

Assay: immunoSEQ multiplex PCR; the TCRdb copy retains only in-frame clones and omits some. The sample yields tens of thousands of clones, 85% to 95% seen once. This sequence joins TRBV15 and TRBJ2-3; 9 nucleotides align to TRBD2. The clonotype originates from a human donor in good health. Material for sequencing was naive CD4+ T cells from PBMCs. The subset: naive CD4+ T cells isolated by negative enrichment. The CDR3 loop is CATSRTSGSTDTQYF. In nucleotides, the CDR3 is TGTGCCACCAGCAGAACTAGCGGGAGCACAGATACGCAGTATTTT.